The 12 T cell receptor beta chains below were found in one sample sequenced in a study of immune heterogeneity within non-small cell lung tumors. Template input was genomic DNA from bulk tumor (600 ng per sample). Taken during surgery, several biopsies per primary tumor were spaced as far apart as possible within the tumor mass. The study enrolled patients with untreated, newly diagnosed non-small cell lung cancer who underwent curative surgery. It was with 32 V and 13 J primers that multiplex PCR amplified TCR beta CDR3. A single record per CDR3 protein comes from TCRdb applying MiXCR to the multiplex PCR reads. The table has about 6,100 distinct CDR3 sequences, around 20% seen once. Sequencing was carried out using lung tumor tissue. These receptors all stem from a female donor with non-small cell lung cancer.

This clonotype is deemed medium-sized (0.01 to 0.1%). The chain uses TRBV11-2 and TRBJ1-1; no firm D call. This CDR3 contains 13 residues. V was cut by 1 base and J by 3 bases, with 6 bases left in between. In germline, CDR1 is SGHAT, CDR2 FQNNGV. CDR3 nucleotide sequence: TGTGCCAGCAGCTTAGCCAGATACACTGAAGCTTTCTTT. Protein sequence: CASSLARYTEAFF.

The chain joins TRBV9 to TRBJ2-1, with 9 bases matching TRBD2. Trimming at V came to 0 bases and at J to 5 bases, leaving 12 bases not matched to a gene. Germline V gives CDR1 SGDLS, CDR2 YYNGEE. This CDR3 has 18 residues. This CDR3 reads CASSVGAGGSGRHNEQFF. In DNA form, the CDR3 reads TGTGCCAGCAGCGTAGGGGCGGGAGGGAGCGGGAGGCACAATGAGCAGTTCTTC.

Remarks on this clonotype: This could be a read error, since a much larger clone is one nucleotide away. Lacking the conserved final phenylalanine or tryptophan, this CDR3 likely reflects a read error. The CDR3 DNA sequence: TGTGCCAGCAGTGACGGGTGGACAGGGGCGGGTTATGGCTACACCCTC. Translation: CASSDGWTGAGYGYTL. This rearrangement joins TRBV25-1 to TRBJ1-2; TRBD1 agrees at 9 bases. Looked up from germline, CDR1 is MGHDK and CDR2 is SYGVNS. The CDR3 length is 16 residues. V lost 3 bases, J lost 5 bases, and 10 bases stayed unmatched.

This clonotype was observed a few times. The CDR3 here is CASSLAPSGGEQFF. DNA for the CDR3: TGTGCCAGCAGCTTGGCCCCGTCTGGAGGTGAGCAGTTCTTC. The V call is TRBV7-3, the J call TRBJ2-1; D perhaps matches TRBD2 (5 bases). Trimming pared 3 bases from V and 9 bases from J, leaving 15 bases between. The germline V gene has CDR1 SGHTA and CDR2 FQGTGA. This CDR3 spans 14 amino acids. The full variable domain, its missing parts supplied by reference TRBV7-3 and TRBJ2-1, is GAGVSQTPSNKVTEKGKYVELRCDPISGHTALYWYRQSLGQGPEFLIYFQGTGAADDSGLPNDRFFAVRPEGSVSTLKIQRTERGDSAVYLCASSLAPSGGEQFFGPGTRLTVL.

This clonotype qualifies as medium-sized (0.01 to 0.1%). The rearrangement joins TRBV7-9 to TRBJ2-7, with TRBD2 as a possible D gene (5 bases). From germline, CDR1 is SEHNR and CDR2 FQNEAQ (reference sequence). The CDR3 covers 13 residues. V was pared by 5 bases and J by 7 bases, with 15 bases between. CDR3 in DNA: TGTGCCAGCAGCCCATCGGCAGGCGGGGAGCAGTACTTC. Its protein is CASSPSAGGEQYF.

Notes on this clonotype: The junction departs from the called germline gene at one end, perhaps through a read error. The chain recombines TRBV28 with TRBJ2-1; 8 bases line up with TRBD2. CDR1 is MDHEN and CDR2 is SYDVKM in the germline V gene. The CDR3 runs 16 residues. This CDR3 is CAGSSSSGGSYNEQFF. CDR3 coding DNA: TGTGCCGGCAGTTCCTCAAGCGGGGGCTCCTACAATGAGCAGTTCTTC.

V and J are TRBV6-2 or TRBV6-3 and TRBJ2-5; tentatively, D is TRBD1 (6 bases). Germline V gene lookup returns CDR1 MNHEY and CDR2 SVGEGT. V was shortened by 7 bases and J by 6 bases, with 12 bases between the two germline ends. The CDR3 extends over 12 amino acids. CDR3 DNA sequence: TGTGCCAGCAATCTTGGACAGAAGACCCAGTACTTC. Its protein is CASNLGQKTQYF.

This clonotype is judged medium-sized. The chain is built from TRBV20-1 and TRBJ2-3; 13 bases fit TRBD2. CDR3 length: 19 amino acids. V shed 2 bases and J 0 bases; nucleotides not matched to a gene: 11. Germline lookup yields CDR1 DFQATT and CDR2 SNEGSKA (reference sequence). This CDR3 reads CSARPLGTSGTYSTDTQYF. As DNA, the CDR3 is TGCAGTGCTAGACCCCTCGGGACTAGCGGGACGTATAGCACAGATACGCAGTATTTT.

The sample holds one count of this clonotype. The rearrangement uses TRBV29-1 and TRBJ2-1; D tentatively reads TRBD1 or TRBD2 (5 bases each). Trimming cost V 0 bases and J 12 bases, with 9 bases left between them. The CDR3 sequence is 11 residues long. Per germline, CDR1 SQVTM and CDR2 ANQGSEA. The CDR3 region is CSVEDQGRQFF. The CDR3 DNA sequence: TGCAGCGTTGAAGATCAGGGACGGCAGTTCTTC.

As concerns this clonotype: A single base separates this from a much larger clone, so it may be a read error. The gene calls are TRBV18 and TRBJ2-2, with 8 bases aligning to TRBD1. CDR3 size: 15 residues. Germline-derived CDR1 and CDR2 are KGHSH and LQKENI. CDR3 sequence (DNA): TGTGCCAGCTCACTCGACAGGGGACAGTCCGGGGAGCCGTTTTTT. Its protein product is CASSLDRGQSGEPFF.

This clonotype was picked up a small number of times. A much more abundant neighbour one base away suggests this may be a read error. This chain links TRBV27 with TRBJ2-7, with 8 positions matching TRBD1. Germline CDR1 is MNHEY and CDR2 is SMNVEV (reference sequence). There are 12 residues in the CDR3. CDR3 residues: CASSQGQGSWDF. CDR3 nucleotide sequence: TGTGCCAGCAGTCAAGGACAGGGCTCTTGGGACTTC.

On this clonotype itself: A read error may be the cause here, since a much bigger clone is one base away. This chain joins TRBV27 and TRBJ1-6; no clear D gene. The CDR3 is 15 residues long. V was pared by 0 bases and J by 7 bases, with 10 bases between. Germline V lookup: CDR1 MNHEY, CDR2 SMNVEV (reference sequence). In DNA form, the CDR3 reads TGTGCCAGCAGTTTATCTCCGTGTGGGAATTCACCCCTCCACTTT. It translates to CASSLSPCGNSPLHF.